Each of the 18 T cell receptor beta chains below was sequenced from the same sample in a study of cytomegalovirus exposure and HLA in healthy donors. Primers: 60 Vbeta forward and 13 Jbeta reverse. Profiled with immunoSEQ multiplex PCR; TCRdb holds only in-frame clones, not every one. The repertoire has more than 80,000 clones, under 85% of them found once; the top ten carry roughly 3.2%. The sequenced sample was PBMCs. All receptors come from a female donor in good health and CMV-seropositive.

This chain's CDR3 is CASSPRRSGQSYGYTF. CDR3 DNA sequence: TGTGCCAGCAGCCCCCGTAGATCGGGACAGAGCTATGGCTACACCTTC. J is TRBJ1-2 and V is TRBV7-8, with 7 bases fitting TRBD1. The CDR3 has 16 amino acids. V was clipped by 5 bases and J by 4 bases; unmatched bases: 13. The germline CDR1 and CDR2 sequences are SGHVS and FQNEAQ.

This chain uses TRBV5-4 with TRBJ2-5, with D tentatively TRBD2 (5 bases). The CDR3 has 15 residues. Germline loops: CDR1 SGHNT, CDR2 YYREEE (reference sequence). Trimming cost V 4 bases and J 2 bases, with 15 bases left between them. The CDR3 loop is CASSLRPGFQETQYF. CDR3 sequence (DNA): TGTGCCAGCAGCCTGCGGCCGGGGTTTCAAGAGACCCAGTACTTC.

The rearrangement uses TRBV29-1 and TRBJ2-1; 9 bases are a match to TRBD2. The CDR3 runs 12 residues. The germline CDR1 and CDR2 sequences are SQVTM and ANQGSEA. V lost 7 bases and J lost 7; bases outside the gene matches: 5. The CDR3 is CSATGLANEQFF. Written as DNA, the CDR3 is TGCAGCGCCACGGGACTAGCAAATGAGCAGTTCTTC.

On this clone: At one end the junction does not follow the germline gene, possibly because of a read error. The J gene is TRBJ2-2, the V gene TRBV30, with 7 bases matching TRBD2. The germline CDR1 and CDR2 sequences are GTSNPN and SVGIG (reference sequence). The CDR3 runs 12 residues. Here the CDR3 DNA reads TGTGCCCGGAGGGGAGGGACCGGGGAGCTGTTTTTT. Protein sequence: CARRGGTGELFF.

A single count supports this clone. The CDR3 bases are TGCGCCAGCAGCTCCGCACTAGCGGGGGTCCGCACAGATACGCAGTATTTT. This codes for CASSSALAGVRTDTQYF. The rearrangement uses TRBV5-1 and TRBJ2-3, with TRBD2 matching 11 bases. CDR1 and CDR2 (germline): SGHRS, YFSETQ. CDR3 length: 17 amino acids. The V gene end was trimmed by 3 bases and the J gene end by 1 base; junction bases not matched to a gene: 7. Filled out from reference TRBV5-1 and TRBJ2-3, the complete variable domain reads KAGVTQTPRYLIKTRGQQVTLSCSPISGHRSVSWYQQTPGQGLQFLFEYFSETQRNKGNFPGRFSGRQFSNSRSEMNVSTLELGDSALYLCASSSALAGVRTDTQYFGPGTRLTVL.

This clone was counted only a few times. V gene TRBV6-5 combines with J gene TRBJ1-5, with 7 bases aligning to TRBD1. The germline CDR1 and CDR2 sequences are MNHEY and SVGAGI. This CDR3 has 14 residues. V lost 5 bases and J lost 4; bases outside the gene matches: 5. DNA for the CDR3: TGTGCCAGCAGTCTCTCACAGGGGAATCAGCCCCAGCATTTT. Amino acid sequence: CASSLSQGNQPQHF.

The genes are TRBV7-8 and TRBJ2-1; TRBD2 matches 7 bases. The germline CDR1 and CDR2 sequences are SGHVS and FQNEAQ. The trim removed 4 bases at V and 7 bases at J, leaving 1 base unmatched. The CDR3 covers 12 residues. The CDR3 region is CASSSGGNEQFF. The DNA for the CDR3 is TGTGCCAGCAGCTCGGGGGGTAATGAGCAGTTCTTC.

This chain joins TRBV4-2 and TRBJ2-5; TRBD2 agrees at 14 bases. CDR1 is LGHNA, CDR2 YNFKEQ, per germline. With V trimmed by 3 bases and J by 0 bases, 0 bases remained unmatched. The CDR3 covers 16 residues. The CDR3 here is CASSQGLAGDQETQYF. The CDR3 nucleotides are TGTGCCAGCAGCCAGGGACTAGCGGGGGACCAAGAGACCCAGTACTTC.

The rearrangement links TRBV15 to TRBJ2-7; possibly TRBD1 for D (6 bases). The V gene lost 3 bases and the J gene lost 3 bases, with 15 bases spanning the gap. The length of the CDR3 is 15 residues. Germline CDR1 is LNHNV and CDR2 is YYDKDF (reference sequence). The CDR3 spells CATSSGVGGHYEQYF. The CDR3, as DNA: TGTGCCACCAGCAGTGGGGTTGGGGGCCACTACGAGCAGTACTTC. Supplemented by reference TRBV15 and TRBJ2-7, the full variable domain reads DAMVIQNPRYQVTQFGKPVTLSCSQTLNHNVMYWYQQKSSQAPKLLFHYYDKDFNNEADTPDNFQSRRPNTSFCFLDIRSPGLGDTAMYLCATSSGVGGHYEQYFGPGTRLTVT.

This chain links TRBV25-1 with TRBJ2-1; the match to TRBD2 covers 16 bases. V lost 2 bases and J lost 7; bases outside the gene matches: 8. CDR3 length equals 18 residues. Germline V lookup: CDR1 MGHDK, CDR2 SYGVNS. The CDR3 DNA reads TGTGCCAGCAGTGAAAGGGGACTAGCGGGGGGGCTTGTAAATGAGCAGTTCTTC. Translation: CASSERGLAGGLVNEQFF.

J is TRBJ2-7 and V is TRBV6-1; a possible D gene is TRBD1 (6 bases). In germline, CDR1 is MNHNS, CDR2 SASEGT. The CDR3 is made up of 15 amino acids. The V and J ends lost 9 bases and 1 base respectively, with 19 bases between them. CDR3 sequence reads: CASRQGRTVSYEQYF. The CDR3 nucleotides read TGTGCCAGTAGACAAGGGCGGACAGTTTCCTACGAGCAGTACTTC.

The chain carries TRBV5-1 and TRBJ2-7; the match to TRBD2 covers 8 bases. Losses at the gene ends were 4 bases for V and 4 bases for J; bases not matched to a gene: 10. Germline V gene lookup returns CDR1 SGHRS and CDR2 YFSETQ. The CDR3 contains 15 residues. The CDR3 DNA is TGCGCCAGCAGCCGGGGGGGCCAGGGTCCTTACGAGCAGTACTTC. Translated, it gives CASSRGGQGPYEQYF.

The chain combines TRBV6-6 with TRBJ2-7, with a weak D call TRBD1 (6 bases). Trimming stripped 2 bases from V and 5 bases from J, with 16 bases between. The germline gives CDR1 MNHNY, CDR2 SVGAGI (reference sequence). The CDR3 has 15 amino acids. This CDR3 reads CASSYSRDTGHEQYF. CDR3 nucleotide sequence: TGTGCCAGCAGTTACAGCCGGGACACTGGACACGAGCAGTACTTC.

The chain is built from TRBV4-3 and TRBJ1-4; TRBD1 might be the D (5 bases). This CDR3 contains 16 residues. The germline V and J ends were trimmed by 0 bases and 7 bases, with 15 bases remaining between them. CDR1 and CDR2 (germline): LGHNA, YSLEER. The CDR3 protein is CASSQDPGQGSEKLFF. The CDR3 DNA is TGCGCCAGCAGCCAAGATCCAGGGCAGGGAAGTGAAAAACTGTTTTTT.

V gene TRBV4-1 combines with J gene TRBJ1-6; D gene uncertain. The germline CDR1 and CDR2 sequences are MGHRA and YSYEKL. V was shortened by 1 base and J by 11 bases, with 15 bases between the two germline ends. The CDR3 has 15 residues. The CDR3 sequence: CASSQGQVWRAPLHF. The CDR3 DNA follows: TGCGCCAGCAGCCAAGGTCAGGTGTGGAGGGCACCCCTCCACTTT.

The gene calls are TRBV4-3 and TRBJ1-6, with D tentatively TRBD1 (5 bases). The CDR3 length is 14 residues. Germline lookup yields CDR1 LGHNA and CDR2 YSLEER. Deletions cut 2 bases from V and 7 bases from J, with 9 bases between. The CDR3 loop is CASSQWGPNSPLHF. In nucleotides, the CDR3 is TGCGCCAGCAGCCAATGGGGCCCGAATTCACCCCTCCACTTT.

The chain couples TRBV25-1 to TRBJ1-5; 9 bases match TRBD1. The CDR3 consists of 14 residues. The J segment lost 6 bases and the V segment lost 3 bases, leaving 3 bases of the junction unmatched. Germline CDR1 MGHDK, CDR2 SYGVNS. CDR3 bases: TGTGCCAGCAGTGACAACAGGGGGCTTCAGCCCCAGCATTTT. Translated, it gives CASSDNRGLQPQHF.

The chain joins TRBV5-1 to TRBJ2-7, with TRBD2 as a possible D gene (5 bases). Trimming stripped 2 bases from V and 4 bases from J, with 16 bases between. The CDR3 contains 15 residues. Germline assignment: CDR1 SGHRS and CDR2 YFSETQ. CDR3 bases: TGCGCCAGCAGCTTAAGACTCGACCCGGGGTACGAGCAGTACTTC. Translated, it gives CASSLRLDPGYEQYF.